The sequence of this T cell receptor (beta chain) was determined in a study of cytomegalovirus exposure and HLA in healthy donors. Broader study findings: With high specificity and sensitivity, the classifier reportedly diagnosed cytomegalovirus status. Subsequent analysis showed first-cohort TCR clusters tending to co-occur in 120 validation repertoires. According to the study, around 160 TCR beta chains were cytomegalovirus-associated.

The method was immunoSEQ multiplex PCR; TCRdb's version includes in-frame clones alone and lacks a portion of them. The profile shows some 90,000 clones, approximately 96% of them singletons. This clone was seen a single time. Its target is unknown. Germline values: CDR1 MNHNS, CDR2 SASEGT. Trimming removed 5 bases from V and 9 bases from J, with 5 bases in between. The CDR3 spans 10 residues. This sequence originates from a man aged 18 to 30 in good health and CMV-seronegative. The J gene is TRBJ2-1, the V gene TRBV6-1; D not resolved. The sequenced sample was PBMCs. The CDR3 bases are TGTGCCAGCAGTAATATTGAGCAGTTCTTC. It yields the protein CASSNIEQFF.